A few counts support the clone carrying this T cell receptor beta chain. The antigen is not known. Germline V gene data show CDR1 as SEHNR and CDR2 as FQNEAQ (reference sequence). This CDR3 has 15 amino acids. Trimming took 5 bases from V and 7 from J; bases not matched to a gene: 13. This record belongs to a study of T cell repertoires in cytomegalovirus infection. Turning to the study itself: CMV infection together with matching HLA type was indicated by public TCR beta signatures.

Study-level points and caveats: Clonotypes of TCR beta that were HLA-C-restricted and CMV-specific dominated the ex vivo response.

One entry per CDR3 protein, called by TCRdb with MiXCR from the reads. This sample has 200,000 to 250,000 distinct CDR3 sequences, with roughly 22% found just once. Sequenced: CD8+ T cells from PBMCs. V gene TRBV7-9 combines with J gene TRBJ1-2; 7 bases line up with TRBD1. The TCR comes from a human donor in good health (CMV status not recorded). Some clones in this sample may be carry-over from other donors' samples. This chain's CDR3 is CASSLGQLKESGYTF. The CDR3 bases are TGTGCCAGCAGCCTGGGACAGTTAAAGGAAAGTGGCTACACCTTC.